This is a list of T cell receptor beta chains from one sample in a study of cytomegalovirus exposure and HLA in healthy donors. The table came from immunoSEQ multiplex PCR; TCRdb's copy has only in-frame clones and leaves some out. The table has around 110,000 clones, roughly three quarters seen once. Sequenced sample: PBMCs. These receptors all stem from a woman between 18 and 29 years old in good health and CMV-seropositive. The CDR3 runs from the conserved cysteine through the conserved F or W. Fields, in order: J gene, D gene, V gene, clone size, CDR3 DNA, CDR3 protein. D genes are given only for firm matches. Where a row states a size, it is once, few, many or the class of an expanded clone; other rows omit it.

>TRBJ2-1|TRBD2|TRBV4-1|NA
TGCGCCAGCAGCCAAGATCGTGGACTAGCCAGCAATGAGCAGTTCTTC
CASSQDRGLASNEQFF
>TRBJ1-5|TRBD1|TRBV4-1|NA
TGCGCCAGCAGCCAAGATTTAATCAGGGCAGGGGGCTACCAGCCCCAGCATTTT
CASSQDLIRAGGYQPQHF
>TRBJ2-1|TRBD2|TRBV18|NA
TGTGCCAGCTCACCGGGGAGGGTCACTAGCGGAAACAATGAGCAGTTCTTC
CASSPGRVTSGNNEQFF
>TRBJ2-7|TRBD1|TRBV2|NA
TGTGCCAGCACGGACAGGGTATACGAGCAGTACTTC
CASTDRVYEQYF
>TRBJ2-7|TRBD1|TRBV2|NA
TGTGCCACGACGGGACAGGCTGCGTCCTACGAGCAGTACTTC
CATTGQAASYEQYF
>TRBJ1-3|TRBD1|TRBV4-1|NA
TGCGCCAGCAGCCAAGATGCCTTCTTTTCCGGGACAGGGGGGGAAAACACCATATATTTT
CASSQDAFFSGTGGENTIYF
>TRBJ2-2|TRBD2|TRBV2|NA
TGTGCCAGCAGCCGCCGTGGTAGCGGGACCGGGGAGCTGTTTTTT
CASSRRGSGTGELFF
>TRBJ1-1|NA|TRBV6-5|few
TGTGCCAGCAGTTACAGGGGTATGAACACTGAAGCTTTCTTT
CASSYRGMNTEAFF
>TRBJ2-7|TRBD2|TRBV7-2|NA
TGTGCCAGCAGCCCCTGGATGGCTAGCGGGCCCAGGGTGCAGTACTTC
CASSPWMASGPRVQYF
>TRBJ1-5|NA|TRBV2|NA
TGTGCCAGCAAGTCCAGAACCAATCAGCCCCAGCATTTT
CASKSRTNQPQHF
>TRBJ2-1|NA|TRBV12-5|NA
TGTGCTAGTGGTTTGGTAAGCCAGGGGTACAATGAGCAGTTCTTC
CASGLVSQGYNEQFF
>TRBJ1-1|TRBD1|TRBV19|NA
TGTGCCAGTAGACAGGGGACCGTCGTAGGGGGTAACACTGAAGCTTTCTTT
CASRQGTVVGGNTEAFF
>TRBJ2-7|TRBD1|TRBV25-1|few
TGTGCCAGCAGGAGGGGACAGGGGGCAGTCAACGAGCAGTACTTC
CASRRGQGAVNEQYF
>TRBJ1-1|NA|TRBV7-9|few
TGTGCCAGCAGCTTACAGGGGAGCACTGAAGCTTTCTTT
CASSLQGSTEAFF
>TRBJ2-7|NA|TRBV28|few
TGTGCCAGCAGGACCGTGCCTACGACAGAGGTCTACGAGCAGTACTTC
CASRTVPTTEVYEQYF
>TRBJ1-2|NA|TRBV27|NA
TGTGCCAGCAGTCCCGGTGGGGCCTATGGCTACACCTTC
CASSPGGAYGYTF
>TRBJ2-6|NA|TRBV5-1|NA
TGCGCCAGCAGCTGGACAGTCTCCGGGGCCAACGTCCTGACTTTC
CASSWTVSGANVLTF
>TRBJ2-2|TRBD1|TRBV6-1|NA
TGTGCCAGCCATGGGACAGGGCACACCGGGGAGCTGTTTTTT
CASHGTGHTGELFF
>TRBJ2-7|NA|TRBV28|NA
TGTGCCAGCAGTCCCATATGGGGGCGGCAAAGCTCCTACGAGCAGTACTTC
CASSPIWGRQSSYEQYF
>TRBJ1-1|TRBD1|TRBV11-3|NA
TGTGCCAGCAGCCACGGACAGGTGAACACTGAAGCTTTCTTT
CASSHGQVNTEAFF
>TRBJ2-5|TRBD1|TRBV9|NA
TGTGCCAGCAGCTCGGACAGGGGGCAGGAGACCCAGTACTTC
CASSSDRGQETQYF
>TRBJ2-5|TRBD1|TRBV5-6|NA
TGTGCCAGCAGCTTGGAGGGGGCGCGAGAGACCCAGTACTTC
CASSLEGARETQYF
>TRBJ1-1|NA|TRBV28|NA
TGTGCCAGCAATCAATTGCGGGGGAACACTGAAGCTTTCTTT
CASNQLRGNTEAFF
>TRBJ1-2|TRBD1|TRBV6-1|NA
TGTGCCAGCAGGCGGACAGGGCGTACGGATGGCTACACCTTC
CASRRTGRTDGYTF
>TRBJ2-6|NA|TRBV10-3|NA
TGTGCCATCAGTGATTCGACAGGTACGGCACGCAGTTGGCACGTCCTGACTTTC
CAISDSTGTARSWHVLTF
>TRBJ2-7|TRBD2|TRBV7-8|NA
TGTGCCAGCAGCTTAGGAGCGGGAGGGTCCTTATCCTACGAGCAGTACTTC
CASSLGAGGSLSYEQYF
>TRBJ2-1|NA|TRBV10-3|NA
TGTGCCATCAGTGAGATGTCTAGCCTCTACAATGAGCAGTTCTTC
CAISEMSSLYNEQFF
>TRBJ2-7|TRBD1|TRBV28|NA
TGTGCCAGCAGTGTCCGGGACAGGGGTTACGAGCAGTACTTC
CASSVRDRGYEQYF
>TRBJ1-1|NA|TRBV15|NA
TGTGCCACCAGCAGAGATATGGGGGCCACTGAAGCTTTCTTT
CATSRDMGATEAFF
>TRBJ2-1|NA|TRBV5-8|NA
TGTGCCAGCAGCCGATGGAGTAATACCCAGGGTAATGAGCAGTTCTTC
CASSRWSNTQGNEQFF
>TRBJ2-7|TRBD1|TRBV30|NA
TGTGCCTGGACCGGACAGGCCCTCTCCTACGAGCAGTACTTC
CAWTGQALSYEQYF
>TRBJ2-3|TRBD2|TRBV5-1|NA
TGCGCCAGCAGCTTGACTAGCGGGACTGCCACAGATACGCAGTATTTT
CASSLTSGTATDTQYF
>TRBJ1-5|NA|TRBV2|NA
TGTGCCAGCACCAGGGGCCCCAGCAATCAGCCCCAGCATTTT
CASTRGPSNQPQHF
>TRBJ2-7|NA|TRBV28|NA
TGTGCCAGTGACGACAACACCTCCTACGAGCAGTACTTC
CASDDNTSYEQYF
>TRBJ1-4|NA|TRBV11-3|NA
TGTGCCAGCAGCTTTCAACTTGCAACTAATGAAAAACTGTTTTTT
CASSFQLATNEKLFF
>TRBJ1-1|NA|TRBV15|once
TGTGCCACAGGGGCCAGGTTTGGAAACCCTGAAGCTTTCTTT
CATGARFGNPEAFF
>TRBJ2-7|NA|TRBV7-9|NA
TGTGCCAGCAGCTTACAGGGGATCGGCTACGAGCAGTACTTC
CASSLQGIGYEQYF
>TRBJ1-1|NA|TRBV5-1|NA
TGCGCCAGCAGCTCCCTCGGGGGTGGGGACACTGAAGCTTTCTTT
CASSSLGGGDTEAFF
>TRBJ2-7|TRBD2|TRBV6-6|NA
TGTGCCAGCAGTTACCTAGCGGGAGAGCAGTACTTC
CASSYLAGEQYF
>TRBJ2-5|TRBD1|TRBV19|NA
TGTGCCAGTAGTACGGTTTCGACAGGGGGCATTGGGCACCAGTACTTC
CASSTVSTGGIGHQYF
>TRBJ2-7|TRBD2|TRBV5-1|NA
TGCGCCAGCAACCCCGGGACTAGCGGACCCTACGAGCAGTACTTC
CASNPGTSGPYEQYF
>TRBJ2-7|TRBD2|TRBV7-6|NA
TGTGCCAGCAGCACTAGCGGGAGAATTCTCGAGCAGTACTTC
CASSTSGRILEQYF
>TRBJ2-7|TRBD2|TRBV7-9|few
TGTGCCAGCAGCCTAACTAGCGGGAGCGTATACGAGCAGTACTTC
CASSLTSGSVYEQYF